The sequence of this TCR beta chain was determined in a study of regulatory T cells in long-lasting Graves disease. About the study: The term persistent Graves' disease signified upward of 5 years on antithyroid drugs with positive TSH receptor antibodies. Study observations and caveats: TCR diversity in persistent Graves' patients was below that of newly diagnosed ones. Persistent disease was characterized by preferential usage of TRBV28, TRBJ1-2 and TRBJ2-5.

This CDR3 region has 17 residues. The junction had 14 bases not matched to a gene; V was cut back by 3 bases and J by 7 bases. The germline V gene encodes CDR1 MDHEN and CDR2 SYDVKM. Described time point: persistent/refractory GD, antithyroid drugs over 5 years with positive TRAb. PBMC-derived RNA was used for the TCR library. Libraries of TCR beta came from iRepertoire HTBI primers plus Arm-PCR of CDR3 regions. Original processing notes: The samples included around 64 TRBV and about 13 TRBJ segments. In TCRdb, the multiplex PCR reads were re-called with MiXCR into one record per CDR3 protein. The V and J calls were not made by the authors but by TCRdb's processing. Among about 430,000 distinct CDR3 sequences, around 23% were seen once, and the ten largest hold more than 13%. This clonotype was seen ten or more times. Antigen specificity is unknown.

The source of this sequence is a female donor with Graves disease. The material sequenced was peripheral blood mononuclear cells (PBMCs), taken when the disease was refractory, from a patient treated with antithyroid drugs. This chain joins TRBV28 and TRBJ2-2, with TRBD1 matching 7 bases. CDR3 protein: CASSFLDKKGANGELFF. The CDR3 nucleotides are TGTGCCAGCAGTTTCCTCGACAAAAAGGGGGCCAACGGGGAGCTGTTTTTT. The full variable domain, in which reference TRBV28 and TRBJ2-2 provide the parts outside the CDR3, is DVKVTQSSRYLVKRTGEKVFLECVQDMDHENMFWYRQDPGLGLRLIYFSYDVKMKEKGDIPEGYSVSREKKERFSLILESASTNQTSMYLCASSFLDKKGANGELFFGEGSRLTVL.